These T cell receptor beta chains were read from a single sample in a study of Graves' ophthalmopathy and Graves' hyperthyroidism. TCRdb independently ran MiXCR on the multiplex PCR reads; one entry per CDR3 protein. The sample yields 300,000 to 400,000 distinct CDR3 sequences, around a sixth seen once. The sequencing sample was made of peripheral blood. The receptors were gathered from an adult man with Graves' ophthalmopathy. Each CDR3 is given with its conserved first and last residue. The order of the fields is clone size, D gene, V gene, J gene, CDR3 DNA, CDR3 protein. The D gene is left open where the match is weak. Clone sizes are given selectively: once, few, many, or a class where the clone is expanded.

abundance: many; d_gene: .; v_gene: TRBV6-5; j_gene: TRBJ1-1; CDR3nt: TGTGCCAGCACAGGGGTAGAGACTGAAGCTTTCTTT; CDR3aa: CASTGVETEAFF
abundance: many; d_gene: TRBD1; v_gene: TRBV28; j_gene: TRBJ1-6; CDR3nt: TGTGCCAGCAGCCCCGGACAGGGAGTTTCACCCCTCCACTTT; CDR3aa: CASSPGQGVSPLHF
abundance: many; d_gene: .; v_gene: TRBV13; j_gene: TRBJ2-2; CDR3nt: TGTGCCAGCAGCTCTAGCGTCGGAACCGGGGAGCTGTTTTTT; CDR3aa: CASSSSVGTGELFF
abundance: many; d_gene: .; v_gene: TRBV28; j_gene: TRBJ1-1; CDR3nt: TGTGCCAGCAGTTCAGGGCTCACTGAAGCTTTCTTT; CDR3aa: CASSSGLTEAFF
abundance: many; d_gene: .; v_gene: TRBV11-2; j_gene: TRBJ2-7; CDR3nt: TGTGCCAGCAGCTTAAGGTTTAAACAACTGGGAGTCCCCTACGAGCAGTACTTC; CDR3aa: CASSLRFKQLGVPYEQYF
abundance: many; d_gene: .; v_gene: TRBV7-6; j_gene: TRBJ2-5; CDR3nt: TGTGCCAGCAGCTTAGCAGTGGGACAAGAGACCCAGTACTTC; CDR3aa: CASSLAVGQETQYF
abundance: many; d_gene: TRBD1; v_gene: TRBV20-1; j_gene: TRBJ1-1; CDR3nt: TGCAGTGCCCCCCCTCCAGGACAGGGTGTCGACACTGAAGCTTTCTTT; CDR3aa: CSAPPPGQGVDTEAFF
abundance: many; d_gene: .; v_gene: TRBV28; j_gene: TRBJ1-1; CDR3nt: TGTGCCAGCAGTTTGCGATCGGAGTGGAACACTGAAGCTTTCTTT; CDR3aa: CASSLRSEWNTEAFF
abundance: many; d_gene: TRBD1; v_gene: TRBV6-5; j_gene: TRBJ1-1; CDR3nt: TGTGCCAGCAGTTACGACAGGGGAGGCACTGAAGCTTTCTTT; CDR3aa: CASSYDRGGTEAFF
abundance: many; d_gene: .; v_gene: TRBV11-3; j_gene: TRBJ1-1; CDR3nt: TGTGCCAGCAGCTCAGGGGACACTGAAGCTTTCTTT; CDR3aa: CASSSGDTEAFF
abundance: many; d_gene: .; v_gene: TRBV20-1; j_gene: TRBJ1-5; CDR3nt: TGCAGTGCTAGAGCTGGGCAGGCGGACCAGCCCCAGCATTTT; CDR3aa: CSARAGQADQPQHF
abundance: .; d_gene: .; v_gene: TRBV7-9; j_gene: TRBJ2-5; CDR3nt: TGTGCCAGCAGCTCGAGTTCGGGGAAGACCCAGTACTTC; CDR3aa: CASSSSSGKTQYF
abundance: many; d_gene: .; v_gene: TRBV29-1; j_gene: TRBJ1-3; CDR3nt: TGCAGCGTTGATGTAAACTCTGGAAACACCATATATTTT; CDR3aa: CSVDVNSGNTIYF
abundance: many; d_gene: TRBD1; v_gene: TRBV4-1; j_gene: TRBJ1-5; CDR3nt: TGCGCCAGCAGCACTAAGGAAGGACAGGGAAGTAGTAACAATCAGCCCCAGCATTTT; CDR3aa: CASSTKEGQGSSNNQPQHF
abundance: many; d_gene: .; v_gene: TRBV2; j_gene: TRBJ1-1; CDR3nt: TGTGCCAGTCCGGGACAAATCTCCCCTGACCTGAACACTGAAGCTTTCTTT; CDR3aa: CASPGQISPDLNTEAFF
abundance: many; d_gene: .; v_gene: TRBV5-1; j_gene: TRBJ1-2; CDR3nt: TGCGCCAGCAGCTTGGTCGGCACGGACGTACTTCCCACCTTC; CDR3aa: CASSLVGTDVLPTF
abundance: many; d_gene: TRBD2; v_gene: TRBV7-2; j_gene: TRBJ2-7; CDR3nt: TGTGCCAGCAGCTTGGCACCTAGCGGGAGCTACGAGCAGTACTTC; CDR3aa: CASSLAPSGSYEQYF
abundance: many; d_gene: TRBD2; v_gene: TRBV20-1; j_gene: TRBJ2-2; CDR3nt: TGCAGTGCTGCCTCATCTTGGACTAGCGGGACGGCCGGGGAGCTGTTTTTT; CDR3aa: CSAASSWTSGTAGELFF
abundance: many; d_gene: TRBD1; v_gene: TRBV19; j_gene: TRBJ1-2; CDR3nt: TGTGCCAGTAGTATCATTTCTTCGAGGACAGGGGGGAATTACTATGGCTACACCTTC; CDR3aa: CASSIISSRTGGNYYGYTF
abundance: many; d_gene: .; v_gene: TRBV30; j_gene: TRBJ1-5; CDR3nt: TGTGCCTGGAGTGTAGAACAGAATCAGCCCCAGCATTTT; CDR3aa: CAWSVEQNQPQHF
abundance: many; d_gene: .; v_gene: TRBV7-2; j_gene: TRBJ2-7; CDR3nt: TGTGCCAGCAGCTCTACCGGGACACATTACGAGCAGTACTTC; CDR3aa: CASSSTGTHYEQYF
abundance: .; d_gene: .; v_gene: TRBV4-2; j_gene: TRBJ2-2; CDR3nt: TGTGCCAGCAGCCAAGGCCAAGATCGCACCGGGGAGCTGTTTTTT; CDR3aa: CASSQGQDRTGELFF
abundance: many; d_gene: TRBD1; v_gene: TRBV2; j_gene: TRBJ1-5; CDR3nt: TGTGCCAGCAGTGAAGCGCGGTTATCTGGTCTCAGGGGGCGGCCCCAGCATTTT; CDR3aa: CASSEARLSGLRGRPQHF
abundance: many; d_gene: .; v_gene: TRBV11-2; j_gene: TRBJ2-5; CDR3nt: TGTGCCAGCAGCTTAGATCCCCAGGAGACCCAGTACTTC; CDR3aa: CASSLDPQETQYF
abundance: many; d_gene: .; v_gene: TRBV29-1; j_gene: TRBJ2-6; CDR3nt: TGCAGCGTTGAGGGCCATAGGGAGGCTGGGGCCAACGTCCTGACTTTC; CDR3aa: CSVEGHREAGANVLTF
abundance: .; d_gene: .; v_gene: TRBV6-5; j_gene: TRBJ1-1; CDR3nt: TGTGCCAGCAGTTACGGAGGTCAGGGCACTGAAGCTTTCTTT; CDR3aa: CASSYGGQGTEAFF
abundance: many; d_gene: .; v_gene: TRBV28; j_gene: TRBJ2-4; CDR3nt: TGTGCCAGCAGTTTCTTATCCGGCGACATTCAGTACTTC; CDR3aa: CASSFLSGDIQYF
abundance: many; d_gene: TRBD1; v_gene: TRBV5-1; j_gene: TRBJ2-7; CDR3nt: TGCGCCAGCAGCTTGATCCAGTGGGACAGCGGCGCCTACGAGCAGTACTTC; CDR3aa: CASSLIQWDSGAYEQYF
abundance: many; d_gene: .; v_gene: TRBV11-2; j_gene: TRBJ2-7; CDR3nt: TGTGCCAGCTCGGGGTTTGCCTACGAGCAGTACTTC; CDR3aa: CASSGFAYEQYF
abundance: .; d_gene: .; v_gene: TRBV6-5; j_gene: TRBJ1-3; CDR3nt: TGTGCCAGCAGTTATAGCCGGACCAACCCCTCTGGAAACACCATATATTTT; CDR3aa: CASSYSRTNPSGNTIYF
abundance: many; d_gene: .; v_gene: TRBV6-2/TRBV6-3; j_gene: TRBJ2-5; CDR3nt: TGTGCCAGCAGTTATACGAGAGAGTCCCAGTACTTC; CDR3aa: CASSYTRESQYF
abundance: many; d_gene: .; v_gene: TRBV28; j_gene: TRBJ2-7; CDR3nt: TGTGCCAGCAGTGGGAACCGGGCTTTGTCGTCCTACGAGCAGTACTTC; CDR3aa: CASSGNRALSSYEQYF
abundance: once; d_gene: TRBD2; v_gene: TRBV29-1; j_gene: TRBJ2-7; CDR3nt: TGCAGCGGATCCGGACTAGGAACGGGCGAGCAGTGCTTC; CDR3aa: CSGSGLGTGEQCF
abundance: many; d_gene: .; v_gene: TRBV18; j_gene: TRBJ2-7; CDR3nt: TGTGCCAGCTCACCAGGACTTACCTACGAGCAGTACTTC; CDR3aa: CASSPGLTYEQYF
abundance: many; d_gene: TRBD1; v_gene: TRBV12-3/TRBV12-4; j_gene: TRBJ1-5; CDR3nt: TGTGCCAGCAGCTCTGGACAGGGGGAGAATCAGCCCCAGCATTTT; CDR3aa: CASSSGQGENQPQHF
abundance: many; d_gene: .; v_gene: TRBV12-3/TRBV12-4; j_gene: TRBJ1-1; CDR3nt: TGTGCCAGCAGTTTAGCGTGGAACACTGAAGCTTTCTTT; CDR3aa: CASSLAWNTEAFF
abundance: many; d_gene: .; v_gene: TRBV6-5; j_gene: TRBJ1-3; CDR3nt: TGTGCCAGCAGTTACGGGACGACGGGAAACACCATATATTTT; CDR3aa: CASSYGTTGNTIYF
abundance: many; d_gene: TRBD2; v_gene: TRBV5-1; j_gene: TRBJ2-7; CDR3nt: TGCGCCAGCAGCCGGGAGGACACAATAAACGCCTACGAGCAGTACTTC; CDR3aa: CASSREDTINAYEQYF
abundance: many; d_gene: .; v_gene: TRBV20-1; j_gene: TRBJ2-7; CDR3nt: TGCAGTGCTAGAGGGGTTTACGTCTACGAGCAGTACTTC; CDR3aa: CSARGVYVYEQYF